What follows is one T cell receptor beta chain and its context. Antigen: not known. Sequencing used immunoSEQ multiplex PCR; TCRdb keeps in-frame clones, though not all of them. This sample has 550,000 to 800,000 clones, with around 90% found just once. The V gene's germline CDR1 is LGHNA and CDR2 YSLEER. V gave up 0 bases and J gave up 1 base, with 13 bases separating them. This CDR3 spans 16 amino acids. CD8 memory was a combination that joined CD45RO+ cells with CCR7-negative CD45RA+ TemRA cells. The data are from a study of shared clonotypes between healthy human individuals. Study-wide results and limits: Lower generation probabilities were found for non-shared clonotypes than for those shared by all four donors.

The chain uses TRBV4-3 and TRBJ2-7, with D unclear. This sequence was found in a man younger than 35 in good health. Some clones in this sample may be carry-over from other donors' samples. The sequenced material came from memory CD8+ T cells from PBMCs. Described subset: CD45RO+ cells pooled with CCR7-negative TemRA cells. Written as DNA, the CDR3 is TGCGCCAGCAGCCAAGATCGAGCCACCTATTCCTACGAGCAGTACTTC. Its translation is CASSQDRATYSYEQYF.